One and the same sample provided the 2 T cell receptor beta chains below, sequenced in a study of CD8 T cells in Susac syndrome. cDNA came from roughly 0.5 to 1 ug RNA primed by random hexamers. TCRdb recomputed calls from the immunoSEQ multiplex PCR reads with MiXCR, one row per CDR3 protein. The sample yields fewer than 350,000 distinct CDR3 sequences, about 92% seen once. The sequenced sample was CD4+ T cells from PBMCs. The receptors were sampled from a human donor with multiple sclerosis.

The chain carries TRBV5-1 and TRBJ2-5; possibly TRBD1 for D (6 bases). Germline CDR1 and CDR2: SGHRS and YFSETQ. Trimming left V 1 base short and J 6 bases short, with 16 bases between. The CDR3 spans 15 residues. CDR3 nucleotides: TGCGCCAGCAGCTTGAGGGCAGGGGATAGGAAGACCCAGTACTTC. Amino acid sequence: CASSLRAGDRKTQYF.

This rearrangement joins TRBV12-3 or TRBV12-4 to TRBJ2-5; the D gene is possibly TRBD2 (6 bases). This CDR3 comprises 15 residues. The germline V and J ends were trimmed by 1 base and 4 bases, with 13 bases remaining between them. CDR3 sequence: CASSLDPGSRETQYF. CDR3 in DNA: TGTGCCAGCAGTTTAGATCCCGGGAGTAGAGAGACCCAGTACTTC.